These T cell receptor beta chains were read from a single sample in a study of blood T cell repertoires in COVID-19. This table comes from immunoSEQ multiplex PCR, and its TCRdb copy is limited to in-frame clones, with some not included. The sample has 150,000 to 200,000 clones, nearly 85% seen once. Sequencing was performed on peripheral blood. These receptor sequences come from a woman aged 25 to 45 with acute or convalescent COVID-19. CDR3s include the opening cysteine and the closing phenylalanine or tryptophan. Each record gives: V gene, clone size, D gene, J gene, CDR3 DNA, CDR3 protein. A D gene is named only where the DNA matches it firmly. Only some rows state a clone size, as once, few, many or a class for expanded clones.

v_gene: TRBV9; abundance: -; d_gene: -; j_gene: TRBJ1-1; CDR3nt: TGTGCCAGCAGCGTAGAAGGGCCGGGGACTGAAGCTTTCTTT; CDR3aa: CASSVEGPGTEAFF
v_gene: TRBV6-5; abundance: few; d_gene: -; j_gene: TRBJ1-3; CDR3nt: TGTGCCAGCAGTTACTCGAGCCCCGTAAACACCATATATTTT; CDR3aa: CASSYSSPVNTIYF
v_gene: TRBV28; abundance: once; d_gene: -; j_gene: TRBJ1-2; CDR3nt: TGTGCCACAACTACTATGGGGCGCCACACCTTC; CDR3aa: CATTTMGRHTF
v_gene: TRBV2; abundance: once; d_gene: -; j_gene: TRBJ1-2; CDR3nt: TGTGCCAGCAGTGACCCAGGGGAAACTAACTATGGCTACACCTTC; CDR3aa: CASSDPGETNYGYTF
v_gene: TRBV5-3; abundance: once; d_gene: -; j_gene: TRBJ2-1; CDR3nt: TGTGCCAGAAGCTTTTACTCCGTAGGGGGTGCTACGAATGAGCAGTTCTTC; CDR3aa: CARSFYSVGGATNEQFF
v_gene: TRBV24-1; abundance: -; d_gene: -; j_gene: TRBJ2-7; CDR3nt: TGTGCCACCAGCCGGGGGGCGTCATCCTACGAGCAGTACTTC; CDR3aa: CATSRGASSYEQYF
v_gene: TRBV2; abundance: -; d_gene: TRBD2; j_gene: TRBJ2-1; CDR3nt: TGTGCCAGCAGCGAATCGGCGGGAGGGAATCAGTTCTTC; CDR3aa: CASSESAGGNQFF
v_gene: TRBV9; abundance: once; d_gene: -; j_gene: TRBJ1-2; CDR3nt: TGTGCCAGCAGCCCCCGTTCAGGGGACCCCTATGGCTACACCTTC; CDR3aa: CASSPRSGDPYGYTF
v_gene: TRBV9; abundance: once; d_gene: -; j_gene: TRBJ2-1; CDR3nt: TGTGCCAGCAGCGTCGGGGGAACTTACTACAATGAGCAGTTCTTC; CDR3aa: CASSVGGTYYNEQFF
v_gene: TRBV28; abundance: -; d_gene: -; j_gene: TRBJ2-7; CDR3nt: TGTGCCAGCAGCTCACTTGCGGGGGCAAACCCCTCCTACGAGCAGTACTTC; CDR3aa: CASSSLAGANPSYEQYF
v_gene: TRBV15; abundance: -; d_gene: -; j_gene: TRBJ1-6; CDR3nt: TGTGCCACCAGCATGTCGGGGGGGAATTCACCCCTCCACTTT; CDR3aa: CATSMSGGNSPLHF
v_gene: TRBV7-9; abundance: once; d_gene: TRBD1; j_gene: TRBJ2-7; CDR3nt: TGTGCCAGCAGCCGGGACAGTGCCTACGAGCAGTACTTC; CDR3aa: CASSRDSAYEQYF
v_gene: TRBV19; abundance: -; d_gene: TRBD1; j_gene: TRBJ1-4; CDR3nt: TGTGCCAGTGGACAGGGAGAAAAACTGTTTTTT; CDR3aa: CASGQGEKLFF
v_gene: TRBV9; abundance: -; d_gene: -; j_gene: TRBJ1-6; CDR3nt: TGTGCCAGCAGCGTCGGAGGGAGTAATTCACCCCTCCACTTT; CDR3aa: CASSVGGSNSPLHF
v_gene: TRBV11-3; abundance: -; d_gene: -; j_gene: TRBJ2-5; CDR3nt: TGTGCCAGCAGCTTAGGGCAGGGTGGCGAGACCCAGTACTTC; CDR3aa: CASSLGQGGETQYF
v_gene: TRBV7-2; abundance: -; d_gene: TRBD2; j_gene: TRBJ2-3; CDR3nt: TGTGCCAGCAGTCAAGCACCTAGCGGGGGGAATTTGATTACAGATACGCAGTATTTT; CDR3aa: CASSQAPSGGNLITDTQYF
v_gene: TRBV19; abundance: -; d_gene: -; j_gene: TRBJ2-6; CDR3nt: TGTGCCAGTAGCTCCGGGAGCTCTGGGGCCAACGTCCTGACTTTC; CDR3aa: CASSSGSSGANVLTF
v_gene: TRBV11-3; abundance: -; d_gene: TRBD2; j_gene: TRBJ2-7; CDR3nt: TGTGCCAGCAGTTTAACTAGCGGAAGCTCCTACGAGCAGTACTTC; CDR3aa: CASSLTSGSSYEQYF